This T cell receptor beta chain was captured by sequencing in a study of CD8 T cells in ankylosing spondylitis. CDR3 length: 17 amino acids. Per the germline V gene, CDR1 is SGHVS and CDR2 is FQNEAQ. V dropped 1 base and J dropped 3; count of bases not matched to a gene: 9. Study-wide findings and caveats: Characteristic, it appeared, of ankylosing spondylitis blood was a TCR beta motif of several highly homologous variants.

A word on this clonotype: The target antigen is unknown.

Quantitative 5'-RACE with molecular barcodes generated TCR beta libraries. MiXCR was run by TCRdb on the 5' RACE reads, yielding one entry per CDR3 protein. Found here are 180,000 or so distinct CDR3 sequences, more than 9% of them singletons; the top ten hold approximately 32%. The chain couples TRBV7-8 to TRBJ2-1, with 7 bases aligning to TRBD1. The sequencing input was blood, either unsorted or a sorted T cell fraction (not recorded which). The TCR sequence derives from a male donor with ankylosing spondylitis or in good health (not recorded which). CDR3 region: CASSLGLGGLLYNEQFF. The CDR3 bases are TGTGCCAGCAGCTTAGGTTTAGGGGGCCTCCTCTACAATGAGCAGTTCTTC.